The 29 T cell receptor beta chains presented below share a single source sample, sequenced in a study of T cell responses to AZD1222 COVID-19 vaccine. Here immunoSEQ multiplex PCR was the method, and the copy in TCRdb shows in-frame clones only, minus some. The sample holds about 130,000 clones; about 85% are singletons and the top ten take roughly 4%. This sample comprised peripheral blood, obtained on day 0 of AZD1222 vaccination. The receptors originated from an adult in good health.

The V call is TRBV5-4, the J call TRBJ1-3; TRBD1 agrees at 9 bases. V lost 0 bases to trimming and J lost 8 bases; unmatched junction nucleotides: 0. CDR1 is SGHNT, CDR2 YYREEE, per germline (reference sequence). The CDR3 is 13 residues long. The CDR3 is CASSLGQGDTIYF. The CDR3 bases are TGTGCCAGCAGCTTGGGACAGGGGGACACCATATATTTT.

V usage is TRBV5-1 and J usage is TRBJ1-2; possibly TRBD1 for D (6 bases). The CDR3 contains 12 residues. The germline V and J ends were trimmed by 0 bases and 8 bases, with 8 bases remaining between them. Germline V gives CDR1 SGHRS, CDR2 YFSETQ. CDR3 DNA: TGCGCCAGCAGCTTGGAGGGGGGAGGCTACACCTTC. It translates to CASSLEGGGYTF.

The rearrangement uses TRBV28 and TRBJ2-3; TRBD2 matches at 7 bases. This CDR3 has 15 residues. Germline CDR1 and CDR2: MDHEN and SYDVKM. With 3 bases clipped from V and 4 bases from J, the junction kept 7 bases outside the gene matches. CDR3 coding DNA: TGTGCCAGCAGTTTTAGAGGGAGGGCCTCAGATACGCAGTATTTT. Its translation is CASSFRGRASDTQYF. Complete variable domain (other parts from reference TRBV28 and TRBJ2-3): DVKVTQSSRYLVKRTGEKVFLECVQDMDHENMFWYRQDPGLGLRLIYFSYDVKMKEKGDIPEGYSVSREKKERFSLILESASTNQTSMYLCASSFRGRASDTQYFGPGTRLTVL.

This clone was seen a single time. This chain joins TRBV5-1 and TRBJ2-3; D is possibly TRBD2 (5 bases). This CDR3 is built from 17 residues. V lost 1 base to trimming and J lost 0 bases, with 15 bases between them. CDR1 and CDR2 (germline): SGHRS, YFSETQ. CDR3 sequence reads: CASSLSAGPASTDTQYF. Written as DNA, the CDR3 is TGCGCCAGCAGCTTGTCGGCGGGCCCAGCTAGCACAGATACGCAGTATTTT.

The chain joins TRBV19 to TRBJ1-1, with 7 positions matching TRBD1. The ends lost 6 bases at V and 6 bases at J; junction bases unmatched: 13. The CDR3 sequence is 15 residues long. Germline values: CDR1 LNHDA, CDR2 SQIVND (reference sequence). The DNA of the CDR3 is TGTGCCAGTAGAGAAATAGACAGGGACTGGCCTGAAGCTTTCTTT. It encodes CASREIDRDWPEAFF.

The chain combines TRBV6-4 with TRBJ2-1; 7 bases fit TRBD1. The J segment lost 6 bases and the V segment lost 2 bases, leaving 7 bases of the junction unmatched. CDR1 is MRHNA and CDR2 is SNTAGT in the germline V gene. The CDR3 covers 15 residues. CDR3 loop: CASSDDPDRSNEQFF. In DNA form, the CDR3 reads TGTGCCAGCAGTGACGACCCGGACAGGTCCAATGAGCAGTTCTTC.

J is TRBJ1-4 and V is TRBV19; a possible D gene is TRBD1 (6 bases). This CDR3 region has 16 residues. V lost 1 base, J lost 5 bases, and 14 bases lay in between. The V gene's germline CDR1 is LNHDA and CDR2 SQIVND (reference sequence). The CDR3 bases are TGTGCCAGTAGTATAGTTCACGGGACACTAAATGAAAAACTGTTTTTT. Encoded protein: CASSIVHGTLNEKLFF.

J is TRBJ2-5 and V is TRBV20-1; maybe TRBD2 (6 bases). The V gene lost 3 bases and the J gene lost 3 bases, with 23 bases spanning the gap. CDR1 is DFQATT and CDR2 is SNEGSKA in the germline V gene (reference sequence). The length of the CDR3 is 17 residues. The CDR3 protein is CSASTPLAYSVKETQYF. The CDR3 nucleotides are TGCAGTGCTAGTACTCCTCTAGCGTATTCAGTGAAAGAGACCCAGTACTTC.

This sequence joins TRBV7-8 and TRBJ2-6; a possible D gene is TRBD1 (6 bases). This CDR3 comprises 16 residues. The V end lost 5 bases, the J end lost 0 bases, and 11 bases lay between the germline ends. Germline CDR1 reads SGHVS; CDR2 reads FQNEAQ. The CDR3: CASSRDRSSGANVLTF. CDR3 DNA: TGTGCCAGCAGCCGCGACAGGAGCTCTGGGGCCAACGTCCTGACTTTC. Looking up the rest from reference TRBV7-8 and TRBJ2-6 gives the full variable domain: GAGVSQSPRYKVAKRGQDVALRCDPISGHVSLFWYQQALGQGPEFLTYFQNEAQLDKSGLPSDRFFAERPEGSVSTLKIQRTQQEDSAVYLCASSRDRSSGANVLTFGAGSRLTVL.

The chain combines TRBV7-9 with TRBJ2-7; D is perhaps TRBD1 or TRBD2 (7 bases each). The V and J ends lost 3 bases and 2 bases respectively, with 14 bases between them. There are 15 residues in the CDR3. The germline gives CDR1 SEHNR, CDR2 FQNEAQ (reference sequence). In DNA form, the CDR3 reads TGTGCCAGCAGCTTCCAGGGGGGGTCCGCCTACGAGCAGTACTTC. Translation: CASSFQGGSAYEQYF.

This clone was observed a single time. The V call is TRBV24-1, the J call TRBJ2-7, with D possibly being TRBD2 (5 bases). This CDR3 comprises 14 residues. V was shortened by 4 bases and J by 2 bases, with 11 bases between the two germline ends. Germline V gene sequence: CDR1 KGHDR, CDR2 SFDVKD. The CDR3 nucleotides read TGTGCCACCAGTGAAACCGGGAAACCCTACGAGCAGTACTTC. It codes for CATSETGKPYEQYF.

This chain connects TRBV27 to TRBJ2-7; D uncertain. The ends were cut back, 3 bases at V and 0 bases at J, with 12 bases in the middle. Germline V CDR1 and CDR2: MNHEY, SMNVEV (reference sequence). CDR3 size: 15 residues. Written as DNA, the CDR3 is TGTGCCAGCAGTTTTCAGGCAGTAAGCTCCTACGAGCAGTACTTC. Translated, it gives CASSFQAVSSYEQYF.

This clone was detected a few times. The V gene is TRBV7-9, the J gene TRBJ1-1; a weak D match, TRBD1 (5 bases). V lost 1 base and J 5 bases, leaving 8 bases between the germline ends. Germline CDR1 reads SEHNR; CDR2 reads FQNEAQ (reference sequence). The CDR3 is 13 amino acids. CDR3 residues: CASSLGQPTEAFF. Here the CDR3 DNA reads TGTGCCAGCAGCTTAGGACAGCCTACTGAAGCTTTCTTT.

The rearrangement links TRBV18 to TRBJ1-1; D may be TRBD1 (5 bases). V lost 2 bases and J 5 bases, leaving 15 bases between the germline ends. The CDR3 consists of 15 residues. In germline, CDR1 is KGHSH, CDR2 LQKENI. Written as DNA, the CDR3 is TGTGCCAGCTCACCAGGCTATGACGGGGGTACTGAAGCTTTCTTT. This codes for CASSPGYDGGTEAFF.

V and J are TRBV5-1 and TRBJ2-5; D remains unclear. The germline V and J ends were trimmed by 0 bases and 1 base, with 4 bases remaining between them. CDR1 and CDR2 (germline): SGHRS, YFSETQ. This CDR3 comprises 13 residues. CDR3 loop: CASSLGPQETQYF. The CDR3 bases are TGCGCCAGCAGCTTGGGGCCCCAAGAGACCCAGTACTTC.

The chain has TRBV28 and TRBJ1-4; TRBD1 is a possible D gene (5 bases). The CDR3 covers 16 residues. V lost 3 bases to trimming and J lost 0 bases, with 11 bases between them. The germline CDR1 and CDR2 sequences are MDHEN and SYDVKM. For the CDR3, the DNA is TGTGCCAGCAGTTTTTGGGGAGGGGCAACTAATGAAAAACTGTTTTTT. It translates to CASSFWGGATNEKLFF.

This clone was detected only once. J is TRBJ2-1 and V is TRBV9; a weak D match, TRBD1 (6 bases). This CDR3 comprises 16 residues. The germline CDR1 and CDR2 sequences are SGDLS and YYNGEE. With 1 base removed from V and 2 bases from J, the gap between germline ends came to 13 bases. The DNA of the CDR3 is TGTGCCAGCAGCGTATTAGGGGGATCGACCTACAATGAGCAGTTCTTC. It is translated as CASSVLGGSTYNEQFF.

The chain recombines TRBV2 with TRBJ2-1, with 13 bases matching TRBD2. Germline V lookup: CDR1 SNHLY, CDR2 FYNNEI. With V trimmed by 8 bases and J by 5 bases, 6 bases remained unmatched. The CDR3 has 15 amino acids. In DNA form, the CDR3 reads TGTGCCAGCCGACGACTAGCGGGAGGTGACAATGAGCAGTTCTTC. Translating gives CASRRLAGGDNEQFF.

The chain employs TRBV19 and TRBJ1-5; 9 positions match TRBD1. V gave up 2 bases and J gave up 5 bases; unmatched junction bases: 7. The V gene's germline CDR1 is LNHDA and CDR2 SQIVND (reference sequence). The CDR3 spans 16 residues. The CDR3 is CASSIFIGTGHQPQHF. CDR3 in DNA: TGTGCCAGTAGTATATTTATAGGGACAGGGCATCAGCCCCAGCATTTT.

The rearrangement links TRBV11-3 to TRBJ2-5; D call uncertain. V lost 5 bases and J 2 bases, leaving 18 bases between the germline ends. Germline values: CDR1 SGHNT, CDR2 YENEEA. The length of the CDR3 is 16 residues. CDR3: CASSPYRLQPQETQYF. CDR3 coding DNA: TGTGCCAGCAGCCCCTATCGTTTACAGCCTCAAGAGACCCAGTACTTC.

The V call is TRBV18, the J call TRBJ2-7; D unclear. Germline CDR1 KGHSH, CDR2 LQKENI. The CDR3 runs 13 residues. Trimming stripped 2 bases from V and 5 bases from J, with 10 bases between. The CDR3: CASSPSQFNEQYF. CDR3 nucleotides: TGTGCCAGCTCACCAAGCCAGTTCAACGAGCAGTACTTC. The variable domain in full, with the rest retrieved from reference TRBV18 and TRBJ2-7, is NAGVMQNPRHLVRRRGQEARLRCSPMKGHSHVYWYRQLPEEGLKFMVYLQKENIIDESGMPKERFSAEFPKEGPSILRIQQVVRGDSAAYFCASSPSQFNEQYFGPGTRLTVT.

Turning to this clone: At the DNA level, this CDR3 is encoded by other sequences in the same sample as well. The chain has TRBV6-5 and TRBJ1-1; D uncertain. Germline loops: CDR1 MNHEY, CDR2 SVGAGI. The CDR3 consists of 14 residues. Trimming took off 0 bases at V and 1 base at J, with 6 bases between the two ends. The DNA for the CDR3 is TGTGCCAGCAGTTACTCGAGAGGGAACACTGAAGCTTTCTTT. Translation gives CASSYSRGNTEAFF.

The chain is built from TRBV7-3 and TRBJ2-1; 11 nucleotides line up with TRBD2. CDR3 length equals 16 residues. Germline-derived CDR1 and CDR2 are SGHTA and FQGTGA. V was clipped by 2 bases and J by 2 bases; unmatched bases: 2. CDR3 bases: TGTGCCAGCAGCTTAGTAGCGGGAGGGCCCTACAATGAGCAGTTCTTC. Encoded protein: CASSLVAGGPYNEQFF.

This chain connects TRBV20-1 to TRBJ2-2; D is perhaps TRBD2 (6 bases). V was cut by 6 bases and J by 4 bases, with 6 bases left in between. The CDR3 consists of 11 residues. The germline V gene has CDR1 DFQATT and CDR2 SNEGSKA (reference sequence). The CDR3 region has the DNA TGCAGTGCCGGGGGCACCGGGGAGCTGTTTTTT. This sequence encodes CSAGGTGELFF.

The chain joins TRBV5-4 to TRBJ2-3; 12 nucleotides agree with TRBD2. The V gene end was trimmed by 0 bases and the J gene end by 13 bases; junction bases not matched to a gene: 6. CDR3 length: 14 residues. The germline CDR1 and CDR2 sequences are SGHNT and YYREEE (reference sequence). The CDR3 DNA sequence: TGTGCCAGCAGCTTGGGACTAGCGGGGGCCCCGGAGTATTTT. It encodes CASSLGLAGAPEYF.

The chain is built from TRBV28 and TRBJ1-5; D is uncertain. The CDR3 runs 16 residues. Germline CDR1 is MDHEN and CDR2 is SYDVKM. V was cut by 2 bases and J by 0 bases, with 11 bases left in between. The CDR3 loop reads CASSLAGDFSNQPQHF. The DNA for the CDR3 is TGTGCCAGCAGTTTAGCAGGAGATTTTAGCAATCAGCCCCAGCATTTT.

The V gene is TRBV9, the J gene TRBJ2-4; D ambiguous. Germline-derived CDR1 and CDR2 are SGDLS and YYNGEE. This CDR3 has 17 amino acids. V was clipped by 4 bases and J by 7 bases, with 24 bases between them. CDR3 amino acids: CASSPSRSLHDGNIQYF. The DNA of the CDR3 is TGTGCCAGCAGCCCAAGCCGGTCCCTCCACGATGGGAACATTCAGTACTTC.

The genes are TRBV4-3 and TRBJ2-2, with D perhaps matching TRBD2 (5 bases). CDR3 length equals 17 residues. CDR1 and CDR2 from the germline V gene are LGHNA and YSLEER. Trimming pared 1 base from V and 4 bases from J, leaving 16 bases between. The CDR3 DNA reads TGCGCCAGCAGCCAAGTAGGAGTCCGGGAAAGCACCGGGGAGCTGTTTTTT. It translates to CASSQVGVRESTGELFF.

This chain links TRBV27 with TRBJ1-2; 9 bases align to TRBD1. The trim removed 5 bases at V and 7 bases at J, leaving 17 bases unmatched. CDR3 length: 17 residues. CDR1 MNHEY and CDR2 SMNVEV come from the germline V gene (reference sequence). CDR3: CASSRGPSQGAGGGYTF. The CDR3 bases are TGTGCCAGCAGTCGAGGGCCGTCACAGGGGGCGGGAGGTGGCTACACCTTC.